This T cell receptor beta chain comes out of a study of CD8+ T cells in alopecia areata. Study results and caveats: Higher clonality than in normal scalp was seen in lesional scalp, especially alopecia totalis/universalis.

With 6 bases clipped from V and 4 bases from J, the junction kept 6 bases outside the gene matches. Per the germline V gene, CDR1 is MDHEN and CDR2 is SYDVKM. The CDR3 contains 14 residues. Peripheral blood, together with lesional scalp punch biopsies, was collected from alopecia areata patients. This clone has a handful of counts. Its specificity is unknown. Extracted RNA was reverse transcribed into cDNA, the sequencing template. Assay used: immunoSEQ multiplex PCR; TCRdb lists only in-frame clones, some missing. The profile shows about 97,000 clones, 35% to 45% of them singletons. This chain uses TRBV28 with TRBJ2-4; 7 bases match TRBD1. The receptor comes from a human donor with alopecia areata. The source material was CD4+ T cells sorted from blood. CDR3 in amino acids: CASSQRQGKNIQYF. Written as DNA, the CDR3 is TGTGCCAGCAGCCAAAGACAGGGAAAAAACATTCAGTACTTC.